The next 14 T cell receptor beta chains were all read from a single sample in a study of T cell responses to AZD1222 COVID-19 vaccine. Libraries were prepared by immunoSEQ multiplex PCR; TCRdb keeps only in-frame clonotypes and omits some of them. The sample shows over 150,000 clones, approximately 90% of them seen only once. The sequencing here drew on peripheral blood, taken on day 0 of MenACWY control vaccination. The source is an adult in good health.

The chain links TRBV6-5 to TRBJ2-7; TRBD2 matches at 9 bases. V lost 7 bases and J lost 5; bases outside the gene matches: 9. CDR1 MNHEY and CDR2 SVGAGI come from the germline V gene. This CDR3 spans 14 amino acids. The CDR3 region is CASKIAGVAHEQYF. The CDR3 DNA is TGTGCCAGCAAAATAGCGGGAGTGGCGCACGAGCAGTACTTC.

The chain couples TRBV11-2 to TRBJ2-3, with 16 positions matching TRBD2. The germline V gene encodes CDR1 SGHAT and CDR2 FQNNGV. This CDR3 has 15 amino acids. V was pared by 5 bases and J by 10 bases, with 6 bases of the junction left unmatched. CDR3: CASSVGTSGRGAQYF. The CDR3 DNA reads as TGTGCCAGCAGCGTCGGGACTAGCGGGAGGGGGGCGCAGTATTTT.

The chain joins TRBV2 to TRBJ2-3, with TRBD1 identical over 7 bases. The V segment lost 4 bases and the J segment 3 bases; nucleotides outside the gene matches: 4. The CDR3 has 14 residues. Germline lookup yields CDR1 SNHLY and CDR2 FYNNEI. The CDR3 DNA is TGTGCCAGCAGTGGACAGGGTGGAACAGATACGCAGTATTTT. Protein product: CASSGQGGTDTQYF. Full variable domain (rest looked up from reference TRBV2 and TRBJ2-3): EPEVTQTPSHQVTQMGQEVILRCVPISNHLYFYWYRQILGQKVEFLVSFYNNEISEKSEIFDDQFSVERPDGSNFTLKIRSTKLEDSAMYFCASSGQGGTDTQYFGPGTRLTVL.

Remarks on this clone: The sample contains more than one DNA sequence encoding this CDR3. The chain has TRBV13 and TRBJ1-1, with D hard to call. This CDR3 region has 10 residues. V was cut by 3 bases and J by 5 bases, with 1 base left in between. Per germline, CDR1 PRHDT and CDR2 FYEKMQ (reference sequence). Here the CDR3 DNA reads TGTGCCAGCAGCTTGACTGAAGCTTTCTTT. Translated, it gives CASSLTEAFF.

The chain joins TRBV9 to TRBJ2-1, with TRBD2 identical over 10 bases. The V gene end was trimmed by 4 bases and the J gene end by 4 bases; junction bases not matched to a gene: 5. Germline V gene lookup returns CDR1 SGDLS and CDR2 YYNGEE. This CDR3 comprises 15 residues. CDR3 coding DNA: TGTGCCAGCAGCCTCGGGACTAGCGAATACAATGAGCAGTTCTTC. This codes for CASSLGTSEYNEQFF.

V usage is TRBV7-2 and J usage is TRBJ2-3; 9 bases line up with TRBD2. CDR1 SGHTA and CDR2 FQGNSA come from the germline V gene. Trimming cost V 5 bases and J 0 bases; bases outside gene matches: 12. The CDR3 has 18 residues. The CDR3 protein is CASSRYGGGATSTDTQYF. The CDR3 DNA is TGTGCCAGCAGCCGTTACGGCGGGGGGGCCACTAGCACAGATACGCAGTATTTT. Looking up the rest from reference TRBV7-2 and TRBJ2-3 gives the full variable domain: GAGVSQSPSNKVTEKGKDVELRCDPISGHTALYWYRQSLGQGLEFLIYFQGNSAPDKSGLPSDRFSAERTGGSVSTLTIQRTQQEDSAVYLCASSRYGGGATSTDTQYFGPGTRLTVL.

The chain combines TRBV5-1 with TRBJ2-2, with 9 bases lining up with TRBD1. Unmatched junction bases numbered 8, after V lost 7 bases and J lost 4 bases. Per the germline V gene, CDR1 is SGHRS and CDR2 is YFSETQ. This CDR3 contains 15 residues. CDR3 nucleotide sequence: TGCGCCAGCCAATATGACAGGGGGAGCACCGGGGAGCTGTTTTTT. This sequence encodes CASQYDRGSTGELFF.

CDR3 loop: CASSAQTHPRGTEAFF. CDR3 bases: TGTGCCAGCAGTGCTCAAACACACCCCCGGGGCACTGAAGCTTTCTTT. The chain combines TRBV25-1 with TRBJ1-1; D is unclear. Germline CDR1 reads MGHDK; CDR2 reads SYGVNS. The CDR3 runs 16 residues. The V end lost 4 bases, the J end lost 4 bases, and 19 bases lay between the germline ends.

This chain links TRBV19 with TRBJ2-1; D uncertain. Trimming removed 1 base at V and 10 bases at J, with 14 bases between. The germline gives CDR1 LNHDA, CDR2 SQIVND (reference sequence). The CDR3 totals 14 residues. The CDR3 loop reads CASSIGPGVGEQFF. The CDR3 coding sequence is TGTGCCAGTAGTATAGGACCTGGGGTAGGGGAGCAGTTCTTC.

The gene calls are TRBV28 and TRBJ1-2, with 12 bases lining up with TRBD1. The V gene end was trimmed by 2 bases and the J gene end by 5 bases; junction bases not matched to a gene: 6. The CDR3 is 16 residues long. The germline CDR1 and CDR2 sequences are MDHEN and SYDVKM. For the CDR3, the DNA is TGTGCCAGCAGTTTAGCCGGGACAGGGGGCAAATATGGCTACACCTTC. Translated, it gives CASSLAGTGGKYGYTF.

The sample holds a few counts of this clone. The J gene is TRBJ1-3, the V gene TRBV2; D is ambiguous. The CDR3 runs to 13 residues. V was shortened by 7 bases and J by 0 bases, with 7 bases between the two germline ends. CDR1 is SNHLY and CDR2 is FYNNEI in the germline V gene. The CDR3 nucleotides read TGTGCCAGCACTCGAGTCTCTGGAAACACCATATATTTT. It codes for CASTRVSGNTIYF. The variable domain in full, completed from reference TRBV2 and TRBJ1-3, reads EPEVTQTPSHQVTQMGQEVILRCVPISNHLYFYWYRQILGQKVEFLVSFYNNEISEKSEIFDDQFSVERPDGSNFTLKIRSTKLEDSAMYFCASTRVSGNTIYFGEGSWLTVV.

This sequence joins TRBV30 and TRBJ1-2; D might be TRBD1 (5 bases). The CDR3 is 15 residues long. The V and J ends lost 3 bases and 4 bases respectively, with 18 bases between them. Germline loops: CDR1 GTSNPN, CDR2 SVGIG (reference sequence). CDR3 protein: CAWSLNLGRRYGYTF. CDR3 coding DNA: TGTGCCTGGAGCCTCAATCTGGGACGTCGCTATGGCTACACCTTC.

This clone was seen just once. The chain's CDR3 is CAISESRGQGQPQHF. CDR3 nucleotides: TGTGCCATCAGTGAGTCGAGGGGTCAGGGTCAGCCCCAGCATTTT. J is TRBJ1-5 and V is TRBV10-3, with a tentative D call TRBD1 (5 bases). Germline assignment: CDR1 ENHRY and CDR2 SYGVKD. V lost 0 bases, J lost 6 bases, and 12 bases lay in between. This CDR3 has 15 amino acids.

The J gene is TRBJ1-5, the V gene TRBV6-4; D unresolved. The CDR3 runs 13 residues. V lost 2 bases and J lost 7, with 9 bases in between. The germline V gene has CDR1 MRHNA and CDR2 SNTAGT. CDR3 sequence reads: CASSDRVGQPQHF. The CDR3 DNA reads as TGTGCCAGCAGTGACAGGGTGGGACAGCCCCAGCATTTT.